This TCR beta chain comes out of a study of technical replicates of blood from several donors. The protocol was immunoSEQ multiplex PCR, while the TCRdb copy is restricted to in-frame clones and leaves out a portion. The table lists roughly 92,000 clones, around 96% of them singletons, with roughly 0.34% in the top ten. Deletions cut 8 bases from V and 1 base from J, with 14 bases between. The CDR3 is 14 amino acids. CDR1 is LNHDA, CDR2 SQIVND, per germline (reference sequence). This chain uses TRBV19 with TRBJ1-1; weak D call: TRBD1 (5 bases). This sequence originates from a human donor in good health. Sequencing was performed on T cells isolated from PBMCs. The CDR3 sequence: CASGKQVPNTEAFF. CDR3 DNA sequence: TGTGCCAGTGGGAAACAGGTACCGAACACTGAAGCTTTCTTT.